The clone carrying this T cell receptor delta chain was detected a few times. A much larger clone is a single base away; this may be a read error. In the same sample, other DNA sequences code for this CDR3. TCRdb reanalysed the reads via CATT. The sample records several thousand delta-chain clones, over 2.5% being singletons. These data are taken from a study of gamma-delta chains in newborns, infants, children. About the research overall: Innate gammadelta T cells reportedly expand polyclonally right after birth, driven by microbial exposure, per the title.

The junction had 4 bases not matched to a gene; V was cut back by 2 bases and J by 0 bases. CDR3 length: 16 residues. Germline lookup yields CDR1 GEAIGNYY and CDR2 EKD. J is TRDJ1 and V is TRDV2; 11 bases are shared with TRDD3. The receptor was isolated from a child who was a newborn, infant or young child, either healthy, febrile or measles-vaccinated (not recorded which). The sequencing sample was made of blood. The CDR3 reads CACDRLGDTYTDKLIF. The CDR3, as DNA: TGTGCCTGTGACAGATTGGGGGATACGTACACCGATAAACTCATCTTT.